This T cell receptor beta chain is from a study of T cell responses to AZD1222 COVID-19 vaccine. TCRdb's table, derived via immunoSEQ multiplex PCR, lists solely in-frame clones and lacks some. Of about 73,000 clones in the sample, about 91% were seen once. Concerning this clone itself: Its matching antigen is unknown.

Findings of the study overall: Distributed over spike, vaccine-associated CD4 TCRs predominated at 160-218 and 743-854. Seropositive status at baseline applied to only 5 or 6 AZD1222 recipients. With two AZD1222 doses given, Spike-specific TCR breadth and depth both rose.

Pooling covered second doses at about 4 or about 12 weeks. The CDR3 extends over 14 amino acids. The V end was cut by 3 bases, the J end by 7 bases, with 12 bases between. Germline CDR1 LGHDT, CDR2 YNNKEL (reference sequence). The specimen was peripheral blood, collected 28 days after the second AZD1222 dose. The chain has TRBV3-1 (or the pseudogene TRBV3-2) and TRBJ1-4, with unresolved D. The origin of this receptor is an adult who received the AZD1222 COVID-19 vaccine. Here the CDR3 reads CASSQRGAAEKLFF. CDR3 DNA sequence: TGTGCCAGCAGCCAGCGGGGTGCGGCTGAAAAACTGTTTTTT.